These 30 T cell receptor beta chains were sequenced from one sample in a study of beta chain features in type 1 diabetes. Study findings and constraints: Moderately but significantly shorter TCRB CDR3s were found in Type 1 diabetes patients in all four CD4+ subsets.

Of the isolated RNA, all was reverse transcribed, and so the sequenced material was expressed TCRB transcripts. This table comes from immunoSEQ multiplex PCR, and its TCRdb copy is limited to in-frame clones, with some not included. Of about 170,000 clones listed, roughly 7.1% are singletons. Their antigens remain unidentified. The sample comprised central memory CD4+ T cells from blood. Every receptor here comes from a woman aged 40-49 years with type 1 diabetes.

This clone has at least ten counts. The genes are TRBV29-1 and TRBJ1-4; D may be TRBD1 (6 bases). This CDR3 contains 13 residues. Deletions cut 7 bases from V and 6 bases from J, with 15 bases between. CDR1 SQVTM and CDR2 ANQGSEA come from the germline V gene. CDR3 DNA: TGCAGCGGAGCCACCGGGACACATGAAAAACTGTTTTTT. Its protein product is CSGATGTHEKLFF.

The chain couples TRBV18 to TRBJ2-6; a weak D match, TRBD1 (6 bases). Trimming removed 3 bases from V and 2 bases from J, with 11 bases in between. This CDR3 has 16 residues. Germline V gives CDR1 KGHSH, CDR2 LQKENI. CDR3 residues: CASSPTGLTGANVLTF. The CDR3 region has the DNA TGTGCCAGCTCACCTACAGGGTTGACTGGGGCCAACGTCCTGACTTTC.

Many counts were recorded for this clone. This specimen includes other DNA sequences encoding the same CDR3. In DNA form, the CDR3 reads TGTGCCAGCAGCTTTGGACAGGGCGGCAATCAGCCCCAGCATTTT. Amino acids: CASSFGQGGNQPQHF. This chain uses TRBV7-2 with TRBJ1-5, with 8 bases matching TRBD1. Germline V gene lookup returns CDR1 SGHTA and CDR2 FQGNSA. Trimming took 3 bases from V and 2 from J; bases not matched to a gene: 3. This CDR3 is 15 amino acids long.

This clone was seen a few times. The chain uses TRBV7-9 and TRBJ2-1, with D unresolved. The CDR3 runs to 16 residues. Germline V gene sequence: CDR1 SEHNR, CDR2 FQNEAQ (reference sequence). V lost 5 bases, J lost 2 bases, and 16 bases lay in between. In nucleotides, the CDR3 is TGTGCCAGCAGCCTGCGGCCTCTAGGAACCTACAATGAGCAGTTCTTC. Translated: CASSLRPLGTYNEQFF.

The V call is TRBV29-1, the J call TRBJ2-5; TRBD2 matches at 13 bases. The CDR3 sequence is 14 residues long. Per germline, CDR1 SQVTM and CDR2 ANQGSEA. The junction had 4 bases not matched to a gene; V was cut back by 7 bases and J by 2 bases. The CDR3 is CSGTGLAGQETQYF. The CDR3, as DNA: TGCAGCGGGACGGGACTAGCGGGGCAAGAGACCCAGTACTTC.

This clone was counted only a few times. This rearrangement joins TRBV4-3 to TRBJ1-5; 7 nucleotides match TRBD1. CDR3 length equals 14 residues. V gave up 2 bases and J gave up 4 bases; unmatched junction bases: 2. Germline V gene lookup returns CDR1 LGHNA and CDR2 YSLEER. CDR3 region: CASSQYRGNQPQHF. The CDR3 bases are TGCGCCAGCAGCCAATACAGGGGTAATCAGCCCCAGCATTTT.

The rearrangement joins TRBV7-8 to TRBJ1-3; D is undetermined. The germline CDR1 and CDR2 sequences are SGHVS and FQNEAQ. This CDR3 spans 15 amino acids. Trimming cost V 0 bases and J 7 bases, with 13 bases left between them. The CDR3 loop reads CASSLAAAAFNTIYF. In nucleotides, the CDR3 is TGTGCCAGCAGCTTAGCGGCGGCAGCTTTTAACACCATATATTTT.

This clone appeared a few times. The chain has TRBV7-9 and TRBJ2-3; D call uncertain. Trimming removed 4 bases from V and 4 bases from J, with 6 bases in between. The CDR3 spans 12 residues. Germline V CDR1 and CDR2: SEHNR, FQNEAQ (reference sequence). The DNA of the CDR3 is TGTGCCAGCAGCTCGTTCCCAGATACGCAGTATTTT. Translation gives CASSSFPDTQYF.

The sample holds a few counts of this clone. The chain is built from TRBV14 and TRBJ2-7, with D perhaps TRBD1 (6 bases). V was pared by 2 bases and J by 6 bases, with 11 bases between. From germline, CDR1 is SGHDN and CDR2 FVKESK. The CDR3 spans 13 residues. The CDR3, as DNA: TGTGCCAGCAGCCAACAGACAGGCAGCGAGCAGTACTTC. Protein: CASSQQTGSEQYF. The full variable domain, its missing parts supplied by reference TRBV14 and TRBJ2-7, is EAGVTQFPSHSVIEKGQTVTLRCDPISGHDNLYWYRRVMGKEIKFLLHFVKESKQDESGMPNNRFLAERTGGTYSTLKVQPAELEDSGVYFCASSQQTGSEQYFGPGTRLTVT.

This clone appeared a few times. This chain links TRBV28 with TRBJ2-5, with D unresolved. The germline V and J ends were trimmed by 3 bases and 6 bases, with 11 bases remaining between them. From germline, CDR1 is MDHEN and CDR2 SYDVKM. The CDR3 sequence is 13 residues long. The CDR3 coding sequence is TGTGCCAGCAGTTTGAACTGGGCTAAGACCCAGTACTTC. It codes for CASSLNWAKTQYF.

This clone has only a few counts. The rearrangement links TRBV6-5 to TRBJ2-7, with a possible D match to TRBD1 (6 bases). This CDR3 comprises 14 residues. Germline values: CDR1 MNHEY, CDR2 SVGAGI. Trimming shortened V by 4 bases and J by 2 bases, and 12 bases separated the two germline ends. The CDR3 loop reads CASSLDSSTYEQYF. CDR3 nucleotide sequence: TGTGCCAGCAGTTTGGACAGTTCAACCTACGAGCAGTACTTC.

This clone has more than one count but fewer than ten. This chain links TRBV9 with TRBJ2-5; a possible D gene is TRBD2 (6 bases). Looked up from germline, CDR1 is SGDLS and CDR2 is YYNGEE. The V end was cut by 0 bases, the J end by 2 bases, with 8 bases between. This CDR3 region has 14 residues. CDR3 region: CASSVGTTQETQYF. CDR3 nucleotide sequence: TGTGCCAGCAGCGTAGGGACTACTCAAGAGACCCAGTACTTC.

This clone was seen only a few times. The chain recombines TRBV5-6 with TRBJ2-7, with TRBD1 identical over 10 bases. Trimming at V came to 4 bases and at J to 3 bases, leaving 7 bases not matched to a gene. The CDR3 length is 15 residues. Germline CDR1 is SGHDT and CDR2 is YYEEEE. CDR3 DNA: TGTGCCAGCAGCCGTAAAGGACAGGGGGACTACGAGCAGTACTTC. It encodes CASSRKGQGDYEQYF.

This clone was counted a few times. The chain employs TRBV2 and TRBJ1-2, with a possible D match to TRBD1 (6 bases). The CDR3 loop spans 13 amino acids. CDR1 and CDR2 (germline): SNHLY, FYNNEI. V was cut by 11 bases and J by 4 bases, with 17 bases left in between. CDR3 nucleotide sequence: TGTGCCGGTAGGACAGAAATAGTCTATGGCTACACCTTC. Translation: CAGRTEIVYGYTF.

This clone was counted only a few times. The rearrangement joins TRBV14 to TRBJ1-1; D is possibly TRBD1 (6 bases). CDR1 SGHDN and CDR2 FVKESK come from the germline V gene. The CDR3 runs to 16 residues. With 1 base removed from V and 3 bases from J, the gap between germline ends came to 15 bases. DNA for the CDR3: TGTGCCAGCAGCCAAGTCGTCGGGGGGGCCTACACTGAAGCTTTCTTT. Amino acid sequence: CASSQVVGGAYTEAFF.

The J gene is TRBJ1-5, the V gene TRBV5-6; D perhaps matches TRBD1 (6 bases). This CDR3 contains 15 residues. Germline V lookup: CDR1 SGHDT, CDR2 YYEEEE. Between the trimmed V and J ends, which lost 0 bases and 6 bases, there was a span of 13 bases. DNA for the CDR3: TGTGCCAGCAGCTTGGAAGGGGGACGGGGTCAGCCCCAGCATTTT. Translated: CASSLEGGRGQPQHF.

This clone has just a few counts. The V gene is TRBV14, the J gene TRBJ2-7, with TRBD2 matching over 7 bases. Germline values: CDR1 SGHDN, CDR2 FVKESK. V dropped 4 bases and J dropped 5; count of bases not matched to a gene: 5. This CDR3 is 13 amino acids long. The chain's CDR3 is CASSRTGRDEQYF. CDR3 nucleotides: TGTGCCAGCAGCCGAACGGGGAGGGACGAGCAGTACTTC.

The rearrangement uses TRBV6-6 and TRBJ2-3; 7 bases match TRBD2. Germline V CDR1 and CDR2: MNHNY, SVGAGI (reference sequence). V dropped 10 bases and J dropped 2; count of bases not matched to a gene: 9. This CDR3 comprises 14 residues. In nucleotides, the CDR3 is TGTGCCACGGGGCGGGAGAGAGACACAGATACGCAGTATTTT. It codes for CATGRERDTDTQYF.

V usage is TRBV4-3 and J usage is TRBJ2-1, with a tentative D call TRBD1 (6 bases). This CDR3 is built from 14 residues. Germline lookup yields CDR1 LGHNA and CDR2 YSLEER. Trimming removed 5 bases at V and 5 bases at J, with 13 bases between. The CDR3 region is CASSSWTDNNEQFF. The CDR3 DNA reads TGCGCCAGCAGCTCTTGGACAGACAACAATGAGCAGTTCTTC.

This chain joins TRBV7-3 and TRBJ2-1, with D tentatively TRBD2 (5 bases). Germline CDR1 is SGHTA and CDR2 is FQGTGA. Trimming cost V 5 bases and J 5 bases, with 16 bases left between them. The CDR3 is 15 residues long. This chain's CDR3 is CASSPGRATNNEQFF. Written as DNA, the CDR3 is TGTGCCAGCAGCCCCGGGCGGGCGACGAACAATGAGCAGTTCTTC.

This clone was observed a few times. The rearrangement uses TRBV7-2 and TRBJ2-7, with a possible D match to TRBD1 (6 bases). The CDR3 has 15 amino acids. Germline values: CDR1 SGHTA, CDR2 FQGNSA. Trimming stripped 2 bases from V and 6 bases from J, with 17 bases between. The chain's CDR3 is CASSLRQVGIGEQYF. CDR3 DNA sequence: TGTGCCAGCAGCTTAAGACAGGTGGGGATAGGCGAGCAGTACTTC.

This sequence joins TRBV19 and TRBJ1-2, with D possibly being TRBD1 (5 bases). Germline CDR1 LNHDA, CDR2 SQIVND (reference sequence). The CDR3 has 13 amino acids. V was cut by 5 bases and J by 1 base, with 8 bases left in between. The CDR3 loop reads CASSAGNNYGYTF. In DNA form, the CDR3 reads TGTGCCAGTAGTGCAGGGAATAACTATGGCTACACCTTC. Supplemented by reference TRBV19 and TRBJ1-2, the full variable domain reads DGGITQSPKYLFRKEGQNVTLSCEQNLNHDAMYWYRQDPGQGLRLIYYSQIVNDFQKGDIAEGYSVSREKKESFPLTVTSAQKNPTAFYLCASSAGNNYGYTFGSGTRLTVV.

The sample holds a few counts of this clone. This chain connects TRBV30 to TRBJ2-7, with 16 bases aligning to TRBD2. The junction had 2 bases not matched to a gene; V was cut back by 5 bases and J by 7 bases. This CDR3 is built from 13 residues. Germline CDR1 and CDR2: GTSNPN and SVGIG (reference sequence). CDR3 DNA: TGTGCCTGGGGGACTAGCGGGAGGGGTGAGCAGTACTTC. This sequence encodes CAWGTSGRGEQYF. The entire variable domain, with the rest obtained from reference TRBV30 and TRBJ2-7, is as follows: SQTIHQWPATLVQPVGSPLSLECTVEGTSNPNLYWYRQAAGRGLQLLFYSVGIGQISSEVPQNLSASRPQDRQFILSSKKLLLSDSGFYLCAWGTSGRGEQYFGPGTRLTVT.

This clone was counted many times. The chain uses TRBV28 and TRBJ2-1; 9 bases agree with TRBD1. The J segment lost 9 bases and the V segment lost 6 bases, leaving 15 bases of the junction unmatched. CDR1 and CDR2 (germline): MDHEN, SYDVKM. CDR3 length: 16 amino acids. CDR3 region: CASSVQQGALGGEQFF. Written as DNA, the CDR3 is TGTGCCAGCAGCGTACAACAGGGGGCTCTCGGGGGTGAGCAGTTCTTC.

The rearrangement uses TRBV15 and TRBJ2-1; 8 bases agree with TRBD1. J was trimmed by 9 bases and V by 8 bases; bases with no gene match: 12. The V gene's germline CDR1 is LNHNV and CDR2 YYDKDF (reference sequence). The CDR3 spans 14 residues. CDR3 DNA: TGTGCCACCTGCGAGACAGGGGAGAAACGTGAGCAGTTCTTC. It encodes CATCETGEKREQFF.

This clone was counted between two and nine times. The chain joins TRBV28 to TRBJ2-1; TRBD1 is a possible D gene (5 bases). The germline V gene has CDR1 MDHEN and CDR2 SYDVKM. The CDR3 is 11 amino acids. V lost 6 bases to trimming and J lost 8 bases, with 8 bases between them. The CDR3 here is CASSSRDEQFF. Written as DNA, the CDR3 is TGTGCCAGCAGCTCCAGGGATGAGCAGTTCTTC.

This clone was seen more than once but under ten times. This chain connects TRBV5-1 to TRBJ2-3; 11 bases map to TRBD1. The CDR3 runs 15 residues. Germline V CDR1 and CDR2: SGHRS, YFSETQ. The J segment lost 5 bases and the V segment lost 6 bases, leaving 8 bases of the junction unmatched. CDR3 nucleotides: TGCGCCAGCAAAGGACAGGGGGCGACGGGAGATACGCAGTATTTT. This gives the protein CASKGQGATGDTQYF.

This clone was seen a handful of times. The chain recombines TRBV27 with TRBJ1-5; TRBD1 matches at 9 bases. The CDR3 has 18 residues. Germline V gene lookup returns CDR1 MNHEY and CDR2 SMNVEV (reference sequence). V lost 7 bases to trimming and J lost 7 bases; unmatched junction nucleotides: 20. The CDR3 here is CASTPLQSGTGKKQPQHF. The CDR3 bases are TGTGCCAGCACTCCCCTACAAAGCGGGACAGGGAAGAAACAGCCCCAGCATTTT.

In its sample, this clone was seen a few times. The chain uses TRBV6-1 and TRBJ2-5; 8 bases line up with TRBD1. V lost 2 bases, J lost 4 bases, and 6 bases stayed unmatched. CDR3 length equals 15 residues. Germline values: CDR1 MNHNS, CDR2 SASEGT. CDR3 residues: CASSEKPDRGETQYF. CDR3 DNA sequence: TGTGCCAGCAGTGAAAAACCCGACAGGGGAGAGACCCAGTACTTC.

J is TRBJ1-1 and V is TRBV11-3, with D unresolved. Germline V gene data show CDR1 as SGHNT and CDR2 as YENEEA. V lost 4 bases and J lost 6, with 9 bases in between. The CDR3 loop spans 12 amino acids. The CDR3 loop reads CASSSDSAEAFF. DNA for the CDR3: TGTGCCAGCAGCTCGGACTCGGCTGAAGCTTTCTTT.